This T cell receptor (beta chain) was documented in a study of CD8+ T cells in alopecia areata (dated 2018 in TCRdb). Concerning the study at large: The treated patients, all with moderate-to-severe alopecia areata, were enrolled in an open-label pilot trial of oral tofacitinib given at 5 to 10 mg twice daily. RNA came from the PAXgene miRNA kit for fixed scalp, the miRNeasy kit for PBMCs, and the RNeasy kit for mouse skin. TCRbeta CDR3 regions were amplified by immunoSEQ multiplex PCR with 35 Vbeta forward and 13 Jbeta reverse primers. In treated patients, disease severity was measured using the SALT score, which gives the percentage of scalp surface area affected. Biopsies were taken from tofacitinib-treated patients at baseline and again at 4 and 24 weeks into treatment, and several of those patients also had a later scalp biopsy. In both human patients and the C3H/HeJ mouse model, the study applied high-throughput TCRbeta sequencing to look at T cell clonal expansion in alopecia areata. Scalp clonality was compared across normal scalp (n=4), patchy alopecia areata scalp (n=8), and alopecia totalis/universalis scalp (n=8). Tofacitinib was administered for 6 to 18 months, and 6 months of follow-up off drug were then conducted to assess delayed response and recurrence. On the human side, TCRbeta sequencing was run on scalp tissue and on sorted CD4+ and CD8+ peripheral blood T cells from healthy controls and from alopecia areata patients with either patchy or totalis/universalis disease.

About this clone: No cognate antigen has been identified for it. No base quality values were provided; no much bigger clone lies one nucleotide off.

Preparation of the library involved the immunoSEQ multiplex PCR assay. For TCR sequencing, RNA was extracted from every sample and reverse transcribed into cDNA to serve as template. SuperScript III was used to make first-strand cDNA, primed with a 2:1 mix of oligo-dT and random hexamers. Amplification bias was assessed with a synthetic immune receptor repertoire, and residual bias was removed computationally. Processing in the source paper ran as follows. After raw reads were preprocessed to remove errors, the CDR3 was defined following IMGT conventions as running from the conserved cysteine to phenylalanine. To get clonality, Shannon entropy was normalized by log2 of the number of productive unique TCRs and the result was subtracted from 1. Whether each scalp clone was CD4 or CD8 was inferred by checking scalp TCRbeta sequences against the CD4 and CD8 repertoires from sorted blood. TCRdb limited this immuneACCESS table to in-frame rearrangements with V and J called. A share of clones is missing; checked studies link under half to unresolved V genes, and the rest is unexplained. V and J calls and clone size are copied from that table; D and trimming were computed from the DNA. The sample profile shows about 210,000 clones; about 64% of them were found once. 4% to 5% of the sample is taken by the ten largest.

Study-wide conclusions, independent of this receptor: With tofacitinib, both scalp clonality and the number of expanded CD8+ clones among the top 100 scalp clones went down significantly. During tofacitinib treatment, many expanded lesional clones remained in scalp and blood, and this persistence may partly explain relapse after treatment is stopped. The treated cohort was small, with a single nonresponder, so links between baseline CD8+ expansion and response need larger studies. Scalp TCR repertoire analysis is complicated because resident alphabeta T cells in normal human skin are also sequenced, whereas mouse skin is dominated by gammadelta T cells. Compared with normal scalp, lesional scalp had higher clonality and more expanded CD8+ clones, particularly in alopecia totalis/universalis, a pattern that suggests antigenic drive. TCR sequences shared between patients were less clear than in mice, possibly partly because of HLA diversity in the patient population.

CDR1 and CDR2 are drawn from the germline V gene (reference sequence): GTSNPN, SVGIG. The germline ends are 17 bases apart after V is trimmed by 3 bases and J by 6 bases. The CDR3 runs 14 residues from the cysteine to the phenylalanine. Of the read, only the CDR3 DNA is kept; its 42 bases are in frame from base 1. In the paper's terms, the time point label means: around 28 days on oral tofacitinib. The treatment or condition label for this specimen denotes: oral pan-JAK inhibitor, 5-10 mg twice daily. Peripheral blood and lesional scalp punch biopsies were obtained from patients with alopecia areata. PBMCs were isolated by density centrifugation and stained for CD3, CD4 and CD8, and CD4+ and CD8+ T cells were sorted on a FACSAria.

The chain is encoded by TRBV30 joined to TRBJ1-2; TRBD1 is possibly the D segment (5 matching bases). The TCR originated in a human donor with alopecia areata. The material sequenced was CD4+ T cells sorted from blood, taken at week 4, from a patient treated with tofacitinib. The sequence in DNA is TGTGCCTGGAGCCTCCTTCGGGGCCTCAATGGCTACACCTTC. Its protein product is CAWSLLRGLNGYTF.